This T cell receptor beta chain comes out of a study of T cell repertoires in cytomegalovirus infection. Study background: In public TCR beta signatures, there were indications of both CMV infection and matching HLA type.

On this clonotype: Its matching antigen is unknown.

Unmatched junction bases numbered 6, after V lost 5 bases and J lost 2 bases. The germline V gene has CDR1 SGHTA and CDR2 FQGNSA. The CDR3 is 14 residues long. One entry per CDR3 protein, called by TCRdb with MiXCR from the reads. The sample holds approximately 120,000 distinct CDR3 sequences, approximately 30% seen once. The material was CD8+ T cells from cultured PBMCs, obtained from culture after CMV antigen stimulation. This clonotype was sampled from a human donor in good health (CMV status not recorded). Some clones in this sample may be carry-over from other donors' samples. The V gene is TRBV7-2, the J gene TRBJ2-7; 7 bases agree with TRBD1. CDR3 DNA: TGTGCCAGCAGCATGCGACAGGGACCCTACGAGCAGTACTTC. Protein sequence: CASSMRQGPYEQYF. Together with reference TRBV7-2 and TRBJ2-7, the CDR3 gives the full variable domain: GAGVSQSPSNKVTEKGKDVELRCDPISGHTALYWYRQSLGQGLEFLIYFQGNSAPDKSGLPSDRFSAERTGGSVSTLTIQRTQQEDSAVYLCASSMRQGPYEQYFGPGTRLTVT.